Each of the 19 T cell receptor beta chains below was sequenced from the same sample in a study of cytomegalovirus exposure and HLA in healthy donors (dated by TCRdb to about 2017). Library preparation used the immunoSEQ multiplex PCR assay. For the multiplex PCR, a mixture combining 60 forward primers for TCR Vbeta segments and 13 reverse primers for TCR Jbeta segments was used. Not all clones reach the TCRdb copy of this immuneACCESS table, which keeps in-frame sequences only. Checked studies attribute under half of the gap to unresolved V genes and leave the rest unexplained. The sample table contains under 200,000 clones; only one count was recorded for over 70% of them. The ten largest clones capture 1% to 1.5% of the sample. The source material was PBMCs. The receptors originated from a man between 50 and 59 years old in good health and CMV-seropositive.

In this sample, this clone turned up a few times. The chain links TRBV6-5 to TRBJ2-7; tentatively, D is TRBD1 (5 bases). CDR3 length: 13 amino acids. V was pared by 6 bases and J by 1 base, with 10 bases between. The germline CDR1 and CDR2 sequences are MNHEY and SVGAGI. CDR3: CASSHRQSYEQYF. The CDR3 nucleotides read TGTGCCAGCAGCCACCGACAGTCCTACGAGCAGTACTTC.

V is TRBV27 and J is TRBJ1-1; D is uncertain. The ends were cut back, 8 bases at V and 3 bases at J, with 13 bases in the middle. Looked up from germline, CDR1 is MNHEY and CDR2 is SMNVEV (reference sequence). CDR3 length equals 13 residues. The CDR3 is CASVSHTYTEAFF. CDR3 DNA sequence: TGTGCCAGCGTCTCGCACACCTACACTGAAGCTTTCTTT.

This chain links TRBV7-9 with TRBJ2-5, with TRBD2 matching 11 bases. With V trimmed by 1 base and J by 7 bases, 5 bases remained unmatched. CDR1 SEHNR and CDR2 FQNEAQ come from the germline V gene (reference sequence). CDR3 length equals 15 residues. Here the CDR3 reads CASSLGLAGGTTQYF. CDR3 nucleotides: TGTGCCAGCAGCTTAGGCCTAGCGGGAGGCACGACCCAGTACTTC.

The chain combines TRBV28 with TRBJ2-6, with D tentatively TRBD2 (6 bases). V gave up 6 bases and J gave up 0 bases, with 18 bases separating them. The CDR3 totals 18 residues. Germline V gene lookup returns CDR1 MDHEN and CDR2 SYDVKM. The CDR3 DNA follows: TGTGCCAGCAGCGCGGGGCTCGACCCCCTCTCTGGGGCCAACGTCCTGACTTTC. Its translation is CASSAGLDPLSGANVLTF.

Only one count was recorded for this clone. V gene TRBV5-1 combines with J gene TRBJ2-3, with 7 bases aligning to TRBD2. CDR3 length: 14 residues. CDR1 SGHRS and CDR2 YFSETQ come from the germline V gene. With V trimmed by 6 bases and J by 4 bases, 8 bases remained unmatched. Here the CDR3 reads CASMRGGSPDTQYF. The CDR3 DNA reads TGCGCCAGCATGAGGGGAGGGTCCCCAGATACGCAGTATTTT.

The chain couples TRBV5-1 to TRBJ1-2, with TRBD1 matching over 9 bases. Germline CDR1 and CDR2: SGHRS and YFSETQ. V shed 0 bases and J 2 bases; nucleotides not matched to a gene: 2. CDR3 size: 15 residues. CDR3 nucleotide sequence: TGCGCCAGCAGCTTGGCTGGGACAGGGAACTATGGCTACACCTTC. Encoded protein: CASSLAGTGNYGYTF.

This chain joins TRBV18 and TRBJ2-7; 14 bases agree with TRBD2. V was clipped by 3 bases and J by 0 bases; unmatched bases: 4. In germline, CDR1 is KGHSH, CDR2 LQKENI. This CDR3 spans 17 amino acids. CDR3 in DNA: TGTGCCAGCTCACCGCTGGGGACTAGCGGGAGCTCCTACGAGCAGTACTTC. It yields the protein CASSPLGTSGSSYEQYF.

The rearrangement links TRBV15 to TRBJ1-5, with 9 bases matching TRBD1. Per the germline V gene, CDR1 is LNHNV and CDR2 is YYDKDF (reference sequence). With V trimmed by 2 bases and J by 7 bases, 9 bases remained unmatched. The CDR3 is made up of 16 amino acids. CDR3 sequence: CATSRKSGTGQQPQHF. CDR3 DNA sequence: TGTGCCACCAGCAGAAAATCCGGGACAGGGCAGCAGCCCCAGCATTTT. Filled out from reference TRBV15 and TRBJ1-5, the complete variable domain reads DAMVIQNPRYQVTQFGKPVTLSCSQTLNHNVMYWYQQKSSQAPKLLFHYYDKDFNNEADTPDNFQSRRPNTSFCFLDIRSPGLGDTAMYLCATSRKSGTGQQPQHFGDGTRLSIL.

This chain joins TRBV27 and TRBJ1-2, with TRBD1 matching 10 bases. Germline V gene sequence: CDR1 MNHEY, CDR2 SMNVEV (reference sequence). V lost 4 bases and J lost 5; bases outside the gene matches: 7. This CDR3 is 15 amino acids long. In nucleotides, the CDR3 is TGTGCCAGCAGTTACCGGACAGGGGGAGGTTATGGCTACACCTTC. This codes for CASSYRTGGGYGYTF.

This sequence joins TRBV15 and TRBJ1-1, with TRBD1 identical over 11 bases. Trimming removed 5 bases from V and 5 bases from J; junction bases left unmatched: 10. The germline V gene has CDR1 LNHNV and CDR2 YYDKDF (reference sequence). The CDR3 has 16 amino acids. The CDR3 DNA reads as TGTGCCACCAGCGGGACGGACAGGGGGCGTAGAACTGAAGCTTTCTTT. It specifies CATSGTDRGRRTEAFF. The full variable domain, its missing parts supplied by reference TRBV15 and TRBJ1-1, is DAMVIQNPRYQVTQFGKPVTLSCSQTLNHNVMYWYQQKSSQAPKLLFHYYDKDFNNEADTPDNFQSRRPNTSFCFLDIRSPGLGDTAMYLCATSGTDRGRRTEAFFGQGTRLTVV.

This chain's CDR3 is CASRAARQGETQYF. The CDR3 nucleotides read TGTGCCAGCAGGGCCGCCCGGCAGGGGGAGACCCAGTACTTC. J is TRBJ2-5 and V is TRBV2; tentatively, D is TRBD1 (6 bases). Trimming took off 6 bases at V and 5 bases at J, with 16 bases between the two ends. The CDR3 spans 14 residues. Germline CDR1 and CDR2: SNHLY and FYNNEI.

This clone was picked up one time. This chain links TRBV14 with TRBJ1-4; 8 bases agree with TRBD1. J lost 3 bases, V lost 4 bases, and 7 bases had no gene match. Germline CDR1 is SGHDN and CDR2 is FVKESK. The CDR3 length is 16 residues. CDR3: CASSRQTGAPNEKLFF. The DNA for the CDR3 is TGTGCCAGCAGCCGGCAGACAGGGGCTCCTAATGAAAAACTGTTTTTT.

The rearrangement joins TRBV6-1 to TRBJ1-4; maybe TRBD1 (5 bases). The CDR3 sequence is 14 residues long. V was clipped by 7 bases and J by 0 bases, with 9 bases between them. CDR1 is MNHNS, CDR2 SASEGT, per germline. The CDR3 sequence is CASNRGATNEKLFF. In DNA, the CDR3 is TGTGCCAGCAATAGGGGCGCAACTAATGAAAAACTGTTTTTT.

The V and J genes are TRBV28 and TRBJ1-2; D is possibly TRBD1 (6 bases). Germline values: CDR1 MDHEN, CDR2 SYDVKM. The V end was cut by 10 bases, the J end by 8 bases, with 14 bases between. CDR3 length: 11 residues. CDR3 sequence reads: CATEGGEGYTF. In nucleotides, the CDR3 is TGTGCCACCGAAGGGGGGGAGGGCTACACCTTC.

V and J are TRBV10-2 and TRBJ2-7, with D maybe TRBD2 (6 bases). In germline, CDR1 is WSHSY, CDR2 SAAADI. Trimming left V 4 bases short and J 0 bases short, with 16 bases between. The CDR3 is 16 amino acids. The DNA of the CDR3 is TGCGCCAGCAGTGGACACCGGGACTTCAGCTCCTACGAGCAGTACTTC. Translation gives CASSGHRDFSSYEQYF.

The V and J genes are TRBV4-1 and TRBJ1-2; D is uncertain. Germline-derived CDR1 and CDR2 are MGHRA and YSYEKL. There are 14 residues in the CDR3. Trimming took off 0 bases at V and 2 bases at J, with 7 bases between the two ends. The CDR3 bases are TGCGCCAGCAGCCAAGATATCAGGAACTATGGCTACACCTTC. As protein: CASSQDIRNYGYTF.

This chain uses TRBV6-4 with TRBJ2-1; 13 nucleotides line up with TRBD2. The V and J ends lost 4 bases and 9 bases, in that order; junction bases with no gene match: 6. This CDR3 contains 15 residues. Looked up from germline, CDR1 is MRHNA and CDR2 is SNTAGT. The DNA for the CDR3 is TGTGCCAGCAGTGGGGGACTAGCGGGATTAGGTGAGCAGTTCTTC. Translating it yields CASSGGLAGLGEQFF.

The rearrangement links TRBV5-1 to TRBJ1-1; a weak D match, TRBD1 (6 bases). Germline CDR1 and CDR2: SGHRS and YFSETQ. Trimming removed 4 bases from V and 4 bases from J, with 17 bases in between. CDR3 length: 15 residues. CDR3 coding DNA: TGCGCCAGCAGCAAGTCGGACAGCCGATCCACTGAAGCTTTCTTT. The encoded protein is CASSKSDSRSTEAFF.

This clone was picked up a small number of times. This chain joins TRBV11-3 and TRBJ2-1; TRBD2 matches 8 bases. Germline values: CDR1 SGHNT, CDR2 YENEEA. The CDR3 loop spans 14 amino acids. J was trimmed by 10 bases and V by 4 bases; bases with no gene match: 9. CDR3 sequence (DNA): TGTGCCAGCAGCTCAGCGGGAGTCGGAGGGGAGCAGTTCTTC. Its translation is CASSSAGVGGEQFF.